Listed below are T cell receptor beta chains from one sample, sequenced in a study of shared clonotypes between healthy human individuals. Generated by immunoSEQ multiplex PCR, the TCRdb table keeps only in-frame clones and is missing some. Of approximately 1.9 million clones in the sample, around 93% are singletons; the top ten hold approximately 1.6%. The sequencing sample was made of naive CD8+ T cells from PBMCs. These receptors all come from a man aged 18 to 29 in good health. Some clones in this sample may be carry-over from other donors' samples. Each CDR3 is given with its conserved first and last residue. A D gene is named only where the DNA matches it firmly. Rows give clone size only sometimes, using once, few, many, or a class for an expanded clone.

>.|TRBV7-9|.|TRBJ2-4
TGTGCCAGCAGCCCAGGGGGTAGCGGGCGGGCTGGAAACATTCAGTACTTC
CASSPGGSGRAGNIQYF
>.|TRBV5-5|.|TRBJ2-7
TGTGCCAGCAGCTTTCGGGACGGATACTACGAGCAGTACTTC
CASSFRDGYYEQYF
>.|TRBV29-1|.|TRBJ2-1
TGCAGCGGGCAGGGCCTGTACTACAATGAGCAGTTCTTC
CSGQGLYYNEQFF
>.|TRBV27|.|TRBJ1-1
TGTGCCAGCAAGTTAACAGCGAACACTGAAGCTTTCTTT
CASKLTANTEAFF
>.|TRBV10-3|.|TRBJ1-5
TGTGCCATCAGTGAGGGGGCCGCAAATCAGCCCCAGCATTTT
CAISEGAANQPQHF
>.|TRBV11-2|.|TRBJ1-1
TGTGCCAGCAGCTTAGTCGGCAGGGGCACTGAAGCTTTCTTT
CASSLVGRGTEAFF
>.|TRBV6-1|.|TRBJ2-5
TGTGCCAGCATTACCCGGGAACGGGGGGAGACCCAGTACTTC
CASITRERGETQYF
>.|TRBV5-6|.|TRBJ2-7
TGTGCCAGCAGCTATACAGGGAGCTACGAGCAGTACTTC
CASSYTGSYEQYF
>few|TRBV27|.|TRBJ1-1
TGTGCCAGCAGTTTAGGACCGACGTATGAAGCTTTCTTT
CASSLGPTYEAFF
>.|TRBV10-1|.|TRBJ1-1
TGCGCCAGCAGTGAGTTTGGGGGAGGCACTGAAGCTTTCTTT
CASSEFGGGTEAFF
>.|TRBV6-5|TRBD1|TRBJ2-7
TGTGCCAGCAGCTACATCGGGACAGGGGGTTACGAGCAGTACTTC
CASSYIGTGGYEQYF
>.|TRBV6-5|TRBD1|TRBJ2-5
TGTGCCAGCAGCCGGACAGGGGGCTTCGGAGAGACCCAGTACTTC
CASSRTGGFGETQYF
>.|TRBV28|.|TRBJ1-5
TGTGCCAGCAAAGTGACAGGCACGAGCAATCAGCCCCAGCATTTT
CASKVTGTSNQPQHF
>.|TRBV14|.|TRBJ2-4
TGTGCCAGCAGCCAAGGGGGCAGGGAAGGGCTAGCCAAAAACATTCAGTACTTC
CASSQGGREGLAKNIQYF
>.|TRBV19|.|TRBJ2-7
TGTGCCAGTAGCCACCGGGACATATCCTACGAGCAGTACTTC
CASSHRDISYEQYF
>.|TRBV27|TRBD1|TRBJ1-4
TGTGCCAGCAGTTTACGAAACAGGGGGCTTAATGAAAAACTGTTTTTT
CASSLRNRGLNEKLFF
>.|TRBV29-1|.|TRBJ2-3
TGCAGCGTCCCCTACCCGACAGGACGAACAGATACGCAGTATTTT
CSVPYPTGRTDTQYF
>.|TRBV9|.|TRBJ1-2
TGTGCCAGCAGCGGGGGAGATGGCTACACCTTC
CASSGGDGYTF
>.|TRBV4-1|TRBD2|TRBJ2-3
TGCGCCAGCAGCCAACAGCTAGCGGGAGAATTGGATACGCAGTATTTT
CASSQQLAGELDTQYF
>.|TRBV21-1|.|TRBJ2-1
TGTGCCAGGAGAGGGTCTAATTGGGATGAGCAGTTCTTC
CARRGSNWDEQFF
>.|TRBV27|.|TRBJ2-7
TGTGCCAGCAGTTTATTGGTCTCTGGAGCTTACGAGCAGTACTTC
CASSLLVSGAYEQYF
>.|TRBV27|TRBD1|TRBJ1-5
TGTGCCAGCAAAGTCGGACAGGGGGGTAATCAGCCCCAGCATTTT
CASKVGQGGNQPQHF
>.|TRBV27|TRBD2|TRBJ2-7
TGTGCCAGCAGTTTAACTAGCGGGAGGCTTACGTACGAGCAGTACTTC
CASSLTSGRLTYEQYF